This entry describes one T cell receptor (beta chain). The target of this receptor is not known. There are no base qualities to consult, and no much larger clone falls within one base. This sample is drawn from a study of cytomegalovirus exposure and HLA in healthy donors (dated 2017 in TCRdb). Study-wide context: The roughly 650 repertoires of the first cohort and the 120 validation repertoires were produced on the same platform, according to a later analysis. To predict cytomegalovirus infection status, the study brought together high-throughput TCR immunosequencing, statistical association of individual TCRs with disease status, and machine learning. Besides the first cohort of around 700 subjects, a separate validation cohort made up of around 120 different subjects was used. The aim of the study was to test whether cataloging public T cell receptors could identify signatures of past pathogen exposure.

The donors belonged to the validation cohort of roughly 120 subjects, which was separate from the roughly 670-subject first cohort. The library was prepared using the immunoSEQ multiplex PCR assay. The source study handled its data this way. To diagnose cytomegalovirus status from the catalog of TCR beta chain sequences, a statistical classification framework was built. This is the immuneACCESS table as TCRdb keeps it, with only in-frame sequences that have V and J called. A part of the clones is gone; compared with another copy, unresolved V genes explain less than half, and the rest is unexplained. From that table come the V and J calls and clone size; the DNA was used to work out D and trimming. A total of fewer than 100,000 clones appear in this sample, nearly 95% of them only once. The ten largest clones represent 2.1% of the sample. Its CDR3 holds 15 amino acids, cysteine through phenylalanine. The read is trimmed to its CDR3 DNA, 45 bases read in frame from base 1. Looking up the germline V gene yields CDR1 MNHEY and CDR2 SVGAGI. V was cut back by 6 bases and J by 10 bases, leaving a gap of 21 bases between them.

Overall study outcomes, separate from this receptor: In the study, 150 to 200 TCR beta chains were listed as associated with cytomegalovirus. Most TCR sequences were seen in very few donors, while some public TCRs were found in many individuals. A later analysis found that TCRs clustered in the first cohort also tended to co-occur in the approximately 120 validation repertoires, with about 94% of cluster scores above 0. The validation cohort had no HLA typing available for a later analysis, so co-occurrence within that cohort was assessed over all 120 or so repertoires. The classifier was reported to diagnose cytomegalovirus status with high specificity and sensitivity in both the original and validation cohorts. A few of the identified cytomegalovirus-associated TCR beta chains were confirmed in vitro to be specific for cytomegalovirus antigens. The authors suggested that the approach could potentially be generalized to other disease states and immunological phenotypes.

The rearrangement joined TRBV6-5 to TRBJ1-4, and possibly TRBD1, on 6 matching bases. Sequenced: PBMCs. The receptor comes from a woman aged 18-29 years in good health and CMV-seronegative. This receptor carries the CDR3 CASSPGGAGKGKLFF. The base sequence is TGTGCCAGCAGCCCCGGGGGGGCCGGCAAGGGAAAACTGTTTTTT.